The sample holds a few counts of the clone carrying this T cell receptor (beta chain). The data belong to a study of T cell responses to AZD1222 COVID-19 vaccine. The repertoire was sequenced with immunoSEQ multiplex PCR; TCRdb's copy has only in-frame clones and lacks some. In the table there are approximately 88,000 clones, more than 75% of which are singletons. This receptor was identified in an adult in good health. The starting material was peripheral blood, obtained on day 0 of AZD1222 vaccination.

The CDR3 DNA reads as TGTGCCATCCACTTCAGAGAGACCCAGTACTTC. Its protein is CAIHFRETQYF. This chain links TRBV28 with TRBJ2-5; D unresolved. The germline V gene has CDR1 MDHEN and CDR2 SYDVKM. V lost 10 bases and J 4 bases, leaving 10 bases between the germline ends. The CDR3 is 11 residues long.